Described below is a single TCR beta chain sequence and its context. Antigen unknown. The read halts 3 residues ahead of the CDR3 end, with the missing end drawn from the germline J gene. This entry comes from a study of T cell clonality in common variable immunodeficiency. Study-level points and caveats: Common variable immunodeficiency TCR beta sequences reportedly had fewer deletions and N-nucleotide insertions.

Patients and controls were mostly of Caucasian heritage. Repertoires were generated with immunoSEQ multiplex PCR, while TCRdb's copy carries only in-frame clones and drops some. Listed for the sample are 23,000 or so clones, none seen a single time. Trimming removed 3 bases at V and 0 bases at J, with 9 bases between. Germline V gene data show CDR1 as DFQATT and CDR2 as SNEGSKA (reference sequence). This CDR3 has 13 amino acids. The sample consisted of peripheral blood mononuclear cells. The sequence was obtained from a human donor with common variable immunodeficiency. The V and J genes are TRBV20-1 and TRBJ2-7; D perhaps matches TRBD1 (6 bases). CDR3 amino acids: CSASPDSSYEQYF. CDR3 bases read: TGCAGTGCTAGTCCGGACAGCTCCTACGAG.